This T cell receptor beta chain was sequenced in a study of T cell repertoires in cytomegalovirus infection. Turning to the study itself: Alongside well-studied HLA-B-restricted CMV epitopes, recently identified HLA-C-restricted CMV epitopes were also used. Public TCR beta signatures were indicative of both CMV infection and a matching HLA type. Findings and caveats of the study: CMV-specific HLA-C-restricted TCR beta clonotypes dominated the ex vivo response.

From the reads, TCRdb called clonotypes with MiXCR, one entry per CDR3 protein. The sample shows tens of thousands of distinct CDR3 sequences, about 19% of them seen only once. This clonotype was counted a few times. Its specificity is not known. V dropped 6 bases and J dropped 8; count of bases not matched to a gene: 7. The CDR3 has 13 amino acids. The source material was CD8+ T cells from cultured PBMCs, sampled from culture after CMV antigen stimulation. The TCR was taken from a human donor in good health (CMV status not recorded). Some clones in this sample may be carry-over from other donors' samples. The rearrangement links TRBV12-3 or TRBV12-4 to TRBJ1-5, with 7 nucleotides matching TRBD1. Here the CDR3 DNA reads TGTGCCAGCAGCGGGGACAGACGGGAGCCCCAGCATTTT. This codes for CASSGDRREPQHF.